A selection of T cell receptor beta chains follows, all from one sample in a study of control samples from healthy donors and cancer patients. The assay was immunoSEQ multiplex PCR, and TCRdb's table has in-frame clones only and misses some. The sample includes about 160,000 clones, just over 95% of them seen just once. Sequences were obtained from blood. The receptors derive from a woman aged 25 to 39 in good health. The CDR3 runs from the conserved cysteine through the conserved F or W. The D gene is left open where the match is weak. Not every row has a clone size; where given, it reads once, few, many or a size class.

abundance,v_gene,d_gene,j_gene,CDR3aa,CDR3nt
NA,TRBV7-8,TRBD1,TRBJ1-4,CASSWGQGLREEKLFF,TGTGCCAGCAGCTGGGGACAGGGGTTGAGGGAAGAAAAACTGTTTTTT
NA,TRBV9,TRBD1,TRBJ1-1,CASSGRTGALSNTEAFF,TGTGCCAGCAGCGGGCGGACAGGGGCCCTCTCGAACACTGAAGCTTTCTTT
NA,TRBV11-3,TRBD2,TRBJ2-2,CASSAPAGGANTGELFF,TGTGCCAGCAGCGCTCCGGCCGGGGGGGCGAACACCGGGGAGCTGTTTTTT
NA,TRBV3-1/TRBV3-2,TRBD2,TRBJ2-7,CASSLTIVAGGPGYEQYF,TGTGCCAGCAGCCTGACGATTGTAGCGGGAGGGCCAGGGTACGAGCAGTACTTC
NA,TRBV5-1,NA,TRBJ2-1,CASSLEAASEQFF,TGCGCCAGCAGCTTGGAGGCAGCCAGTGAGCAGTTCTTC
NA,TRBV7-4,NA,TRBJ2-1,CASSPSRALREFF,TGTGCCAGCAGCCCCTCAAGGGCCCTACGGGAGTTCTTC
NA,TRBV28,TRBD1,TRBJ2-5,CASSLSPLGTGKETQYF,TGTGCCAGCAGTTTATCCCCCCTCGGGACAGGGAAAGAGACCCAGTACTTC
NA,TRBV5-1,NA,TRBJ2-7,CASSRGPGEQYF,TGCGCCAGCAGCCGGGGTCCTGGCGAGCAGTACTTC
NA,TRBV2,TRBD2,TRBJ2-5,CASSLGLAGNQETQYF,TGTGCCAGCAGCCTTGGACTAGCGGGGAACCAAGAGACCCAGTACTTC
NA,TRBV19,TRBD1,TRBJ1-5,CASSNTGGEVGQPQHF,TGTGCCAGTAGTAATACAGGGGGCGAGGTTGGTCAGCCCCAGCATTTT
NA,TRBV30,NA,TRBJ1-2,CAWASQGIDYGYTF,TGTGCCTGGGCATCACAGGGAATCGACTATGGCTACACCTTC
once,TRBV5-1,NA,TRBJ2-1,CASSLGGSSHEQFF,TGCGCCAGCAGTCTGGGGGGTAGCTCCCATGAGCAGTTCTTC
NA,TRBV18,NA,TRBJ1-4,CASSPTFSLEKLFF,TGTGCCAGCTCACCGACCTTCTCCCTCGAAAAACTGTTTTTT
NA,TRBV19,TRBD1,TRBJ1-2,CASSSGRQGRDYGYTF,TGTGCCAGTAGTAGCGGCCGACAGGGGAGGGACTATGGCTACACCTTC
NA,TRBV12-3/TRBV12-4,NA,TRBJ2-4,CASRTALSDIQYF,TGTGCCAGCAGGACAGCCCTCTCTGACATTCAGTACTTC
NA,TRBV21-1,NA,TRBJ2-1,CAGAPGLAGVLSYNEQFF,TGTGCCGGGGCACCGGGACTAGCGGGAGTTCTCTCCTACAATGAGCAGTTCTTC
NA,TRBV15,NA,TRBJ1-2,CATSRVPLPGLANYGYTF,TGTGCCACCAGCAGAGTCCCGCTCCCGGGACTAGCTAACTATGGCTACACCTTC
NA,TRBV4-1,TRBD1,TRBJ2-1,CASSHTGTGVYNEQFF,TGCGCCAGCAGCCACACCGGGACAGGGGTCTACAATGAGCAGTTCTTC
NA,TRBV3-1/TRBV3-2,TRBD1,TRBJ2-7,CASSQDAGTVGHEQYF,TGTGCCAGCAGCCAAGATGCCGGGACAGTTGGGCACGAGCAGTACTTC
NA,TRBV6-5,NA,TRBJ2-3,CASSYNRDTQYF,TGTGCCAGCAGTTACAACCGAGATACGCAGTATTTT
NA,TRBV30,NA,TRBJ2-7,CAWSVGRLGEQYF,TGTGCCTGGAGTGTGGGGAGGTTAGGCGAGCAGTACTTC
NA,TRBV24-1,NA,TRBJ1-1,CATSLITQDRKLCNTEAFF,TGTGCCACCAGTCTAATAACACAAGACAGGAAACTCTGCAACACTGAAGCTTTCTTT
NA,TRBV11-2,TRBD2,TRBJ2-2,CASSLVLAGGELFF,TGTGCCAGCAGCTTAGTACTAGCGGGGGGGGAGCTGTTTTTT
once,TRBV7-9,NA,TRBJ2-6,CASSLEQDSGANVLTF,TGTGCCAGCAGCTTAGAGCAGGACTCTGGGGCCAACGTCCTGACTTTC
NA,TRBV28,NA,TRBJ1-2,CASIPSGTHYGYTF,TGTGCCAGCATTCCATCCGGGACGCACTATGGCTACACCTTC
NA,TRBV11-2,NA,TRBJ1-5,CASSLAGGHQPQHF,TGTGCCAGCAGCTTAGCCGGGGGCCACCAGCCCCAGCATTTT
once,TRBV3-1/TRBV3-2,NA,TRBJ2-7,CASSQVITYSEQYF,TGTGCCAGCAGCCAAGTTATAACCTATAGCGAGCAGTACTTC
NA,TRBV5-1,NA,TRBJ1-2,CASSLSDGYGYTF,TGCGCCAGCAGCTTGAGCGACGGGTATGGCTACACCTTC
once,TRBV6-1,TRBD2,TRBJ2-2,CASSEPAGLAGEKLFF,TGTGCCAGCAGTGAACCCGCCGGACTAGCGGGAGAGAAGCTGTTTTTT
NA,TRBV18,NA,TRBJ2-1,CASSPASVTNEQFF,TGTGCCAGCTCACCAGCTAGTGTGACAAATGAGCAGTTCTTC
once,TRBV3-1/TRBV3-2,NA,TRBJ1-1,CASTFYDKNTEAFF,TGTGCCAGCACTTTCTATGACAAAAACACTGAAGCTTTCTTT
NA,TRBV7-9,NA,TRBJ1-1,CASSLWGTEAFF,TGTGCCAGCAGCTTGTGGGGTACTGAAGCTTTCTTT
NA,TRBV4-1,NA,TRBJ2-2,CASSLEADGELFF,TGCGCCAGCAGCCTGGAGGCGGACGGGGAGCTGTTTTTT
NA,TRBV5-6,NA,TRBJ2-3,CASSLFKTAGDTQYF,TGTGCCAGCAGCTTGTTCAAGACTGCAGGGGATACGCAGTATTTT
NA,TRBV7-9,NA,TRBJ2-7,CASSLSGGTSTYEQYF,TGTGCCAGCAGCTTAAGTGGCGGGACTTCGACCTACGAGCAGTACTTC
NA,TRBV27,NA,TRBJ1-2,CASSLSRANYGYTF,TGTGCCAGCAGTTTATCCAGGGCGAACTATGGCTACACCTTC
NA,TRBV19,NA,TRBJ1-2,CASRSFLGYTF,TGTGCCAGTAGATCCTTCCTGGGCTACACCTTC
NA,TRBV9,NA,TRBJ2-5,CASSVNAGTQETQYF,TGTGCCAGCAGCGTAAACGCAGGTACCCAAGAGACCCAGTACTTC
NA,TRBV11-2,NA,TRBJ2-1,CASSLVPPGPDEQFF,TGTGCCAGCAGCTTAGTTCCTCCGGGGCCTGACGAGCAGTTCTTC
NA,TRBV5-1,TRBD1,TRBJ1-4,CASRPGQGNEKLFF,TGCGCCAGCCGACCGGGACAGGGAAATGAAAAACTGTTTTTT
NA,TRBV19,NA,TRBJ2-2,CASSAGGNTGELFF,TGTGCCAGTAGTGCCGGCGGCAACACCGGGGAGCTGTTTTTT